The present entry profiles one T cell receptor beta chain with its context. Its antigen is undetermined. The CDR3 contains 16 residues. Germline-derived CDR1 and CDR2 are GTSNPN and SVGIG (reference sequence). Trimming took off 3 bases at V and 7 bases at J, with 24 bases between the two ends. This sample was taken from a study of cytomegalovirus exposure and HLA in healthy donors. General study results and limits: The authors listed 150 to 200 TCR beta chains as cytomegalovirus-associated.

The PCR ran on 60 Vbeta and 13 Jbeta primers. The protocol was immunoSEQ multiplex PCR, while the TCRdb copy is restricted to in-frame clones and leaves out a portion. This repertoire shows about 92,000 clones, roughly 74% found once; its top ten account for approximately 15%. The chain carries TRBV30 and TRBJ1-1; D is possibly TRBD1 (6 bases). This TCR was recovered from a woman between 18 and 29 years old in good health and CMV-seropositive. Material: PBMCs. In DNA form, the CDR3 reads TGTGCCTGGAGACAGGGAAATTTCCTCGGGCAGCTTGAAGCTTTCTTT. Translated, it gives CAWRQGNFLGQLEAFF.